These 24 T cell receptor beta chains share one sample of origin, sequenced in a study of shared clonotypes between healthy human individuals. Method: immunoSEQ multiplex PCR; TCRdb's copy keeps in-frame clones and lacks some. The sample has 1.6 million or so clones, around 98.5% seen once. The sample taken for sequencing was naive CD4+ T cells sorted from blood. Subset specified: CD45RA+ positively selected. These receptors all come from a man in his thirties or forties in good health.

V usage is TRBV13 and J usage is TRBJ2-1, with D possibly matching TRBD2 (6 bases). V was trimmed by 4 bases and J by 2 bases, leaving 18 bases between them. The CDR3 consists of 17 residues. Germline loops: CDR1 PRHDT, CDR2 FYEKMQ (reference sequence). For the CDR3, the DNA is TGTGCCAGCAGCTCTAGTTGGGGTAGCGGCCCCTACAATGAGCAGTTCTTC. Translation gives CASSSSWGSGPYNEQFF.

The V call is TRBV6-6, the J call TRBJ2-1; no clear D. The CDR3 contains 15 residues. The V gene lost 0 bases and the J gene lost 0 bases, with 6 bases spanning the gap. CDR1 is MNHNY and CDR2 is SVGAGI in the germline V gene (reference sequence). The CDR3 nucleotides are TGTGCCAGCAGTTACTCGAGACCCTCCTACAATGAGCAGTTCTTC. Amino acid sequence: CASSYSRPSYNEQFF.

The chain is built from TRBV7-2 and TRBJ2-7, with 9 bases lining up with TRBD1. Germline trimming cut 1 base from V and 7 bases from J; bases unmatched to any gene: 5. Germline V gene lookup returns CDR1 SGHTA and CDR2 FQGNSA. The CDR3 length is 14 residues. The CDR3 loop is CASSLGGQGKEQYF. DNA for the CDR3: TGTGCCAGCAGCTTAGGAGGACAGGGGAAAGAGCAGTACTTC.

The rearrangement uses TRBV5-1 and TRBJ1-2, with D hard to call. This CDR3 is built from 13 residues. The V gene's germline CDR1 is SGHRS and CDR2 YFSETQ. Trimming shortened V by 0 bases and J by 6 bases, and 9 bases separated the two germline ends. The CDR3 DNA reads TGCGCCAGCAGCTTGGGACGGACGGATGGCTACACCTTC. Protein sequence: CASSLGRTDGYTF. Looking up the rest from reference TRBV5-1 and TRBJ1-2 gives the full variable domain: KAGVTQTPRYLIKTRGQQVTLSCSPISGHRSVSWYQQTPGQGLQFLFEYFSETQRNKGNFPGRFSGRQFSNSRSEMNVSTLELGDSALYLCASSLGRTDGYTFGSGTRLTVV.

The chain uses TRBV10-3 and TRBJ2-1; D is undetermined. The V and J ends lost 2 bases and 10 bases respectively, with 9 bases between them. This CDR3 is built from 12 residues. Germline V gene data show CDR1 as ENHRY and CDR2 as SYGVKD. CDR3 in amino acids: CAISEERWEQFF. The CDR3 coding sequence is TGTGCCATCAGTGAGGAACGATGGGAGCAGTTCTTC.

The rearrangement joins TRBV5-1 to TRBJ2-5; D is undetermined. The CDR3 has 12 residues. Germline CDR1 and CDR2: SGHRS and YFSETQ. Trimming stripped 4 bases from V and 2 bases from J, with 6 bases between. CDR3 in amino acids: CASSPEQETQYF. The CDR3 DNA follows: TGCGCCAGCAGCCCCGAACAAGAGACCCAGTACTTC.

V is TRBV5-6 and J is TRBJ2-7; 9 bases line up with TRBD1. The CDR3 totals 15 residues. Germline CDR1 SGHDT, CDR2 YYEEEE. V shed 1 base and J 6 bases; nucleotides not matched to a gene: 8. The CDR3 nucleotides are TGTGCCAGCAGCTTGTCCGGGACAGGGCGGCTCGAGCAGTACTTC. This codes for CASSLSGTGRLEQYF.

This clone was counted once. V is TRBV30 and J is TRBJ2-7, with 9 positions matching TRBD2. J was trimmed by 7 bases and V by 0 bases; bases with no gene match: 7. The CDR3 loop spans 14 amino acids. Germline V lookup: CDR1 GTSNPN, CDR2 SVGIG (reference sequence). The CDR3 here is CAWSVVAGAGEQYF. The DNA for the CDR3 is TGTGCCTGGAGTGTAGTAGCGGGAGCGGGAGAGCAGTACTTC. Full variable domain (rest looked up from reference TRBV30 and TRBJ2-7): SQTIHQWPATLVQPVGSPLSLECTVEGTSNPNLYWYRQAAGRGLQLLFYSVGIGQISSEVPQNLSASRPQDRQFILSSKKLLLSDSGFYLCAWSVVAGAGEQYFGPGTRLTVT.

V usage is TRBV7-2 and J usage is TRBJ2-1, with D unclear. With 5 bases removed from V and 5 bases from J, the gap between germline ends came to 7 bases. The CDR3 is made up of 12 amino acids. Germline V gene sequence: CDR1 SGHTA, CDR2 FQGNSA. The CDR3 loop reads CASSPYNNEQFF. For the CDR3, the DNA is TGTGCCAGCAGCCCCTATAACAATGAGCAGTTCTTC.

The chain links TRBV5-6 to TRBJ1-2; D is possibly TRBD1 (5 bases). CDR3 length: 13 residues. V dropped 0 bases and J dropped 6 bases, with 9 bases sitting between them. The germline V gene has CDR1 SGHDT and CDR2 YYEEEE. The DNA for the CDR3 is TGTGCCAGCAGCTTGGGCAGGGTCCATGGCTACACCTTC. Encoded protein: CASSLGRVHGYTF.

In this sample, this clone turned up once. This CDR3 is CASSLVGDYYNEQFF. In DNA form, the CDR3 reads TGCGCCAGCAGCTTGGTCGGTGACTACTACAATGAGCAGTTCTTC. This chain uses TRBV5-1 with TRBJ2-1; possibly TRBD2 for D (5 bases). The V end lost 0 bases, the J end lost 3 bases, and 10 bases lay between the germline ends. CDR1 is SGHRS, CDR2 YFSETQ, per germline. This CDR3 spans 15 amino acids.

In DNA form, the CDR3 reads TGTGCCAGCAGCGTAGAGCAGGGAGGCGAGCAGTACTTC. Its translation: CASSVEQGGEQYF. The chain joins TRBV9 to TRBJ2-7; D may be TRBD2 (6 bases). The CDR3 sequence is 13 residues long. CDR1 is SGDLS and CDR2 is YYNGEE in the germline V gene. Trimming left V 0 bases short and J 6 bases short, with 10 bases between. Full variable domain (outside the CDR3, taken from reference TRBV9 and TRBJ2-7): DSGVTQTPKHLITATGQRVTLRCSPRSGDLSVYWYQQSLDQGLQFLIQYYNGEERAKGNILERFSAQQFPDLHSELNLSSLELGDSALYFCASSVEQGGEQYFGPGTRLTVT.

The chain uses TRBV7-3 and TRBJ2-1; D unresolved. The CDR3 extends over 16 amino acids. V lost 5 bases and J lost 0, with 14 bases in between. CDR1 SGHTA and CDR2 FQGTGA come from the germline V gene. The CDR3 DNA sequence: TGTGCCAGCAGCCCAAGGGCCAAAAGCTCCTACAATGAGCAGTTCTTC. Encoded protein: CASSPRAKSSYNEQFF.

V usage is TRBV28 and J usage is TRBJ1-5; D is unclear. The CDR3 runs to 14 residues. The ends were cut back, 2 bases at V and 4 bases at J, with 9 bases in the middle. Germline assignment: CDR1 MDHEN and CDR2 SYDVKM. Here the CDR3 DNA reads TGTGCCAGCAGTTTAAAGATTCCTAATCAGCCCCAGCATTTT. Translating gives CASSLKIPNQPQHF.

The rearrangement links TRBV28 to TRBJ2-7; tentatively, D is TRBD2 (7 bases). This CDR3 is built from 15 residues. Germline V CDR1 and CDR2: MDHEN, SYDVKM. V lost 6 bases and J lost 4, with 19 bases in between. The CDR3 loop is CASRIGGGTPYEQYF. The CDR3 nucleotides read TGTGCCAGCAGGATCGGGGGAGGGACACCTTACGAGCAGTACTTC.

V is TRBV6-5 and J is TRBJ2-5, with TRBD2 as a possible D gene (6 bases). The CDR3 length is 15 residues. V lost 5 bases, J lost 7 bases, and 20 bases lay in between. The V gene's germline CDR1 is MNHEY and CDR2 SVGAGI. The CDR3 loop reads CASSSPAGPIRTQYF. The CDR3 region has the DNA TGTGCCAGCAGTAGCCCAGCGGGCCCGATAAGGACCCAGTACTTC.

This chain links TRBV18 with TRBJ2-3; D is uncertain. Germline V gives CDR1 KGHSH, CDR2 LQKENI. V was shortened by 0 bases and J by 0 bases, with 13 bases between the two germline ends. The CDR3 is 17 amino acids. The CDR3 bases are TGTGCCAGCTCACCACCGGGGATGGCTACTAGCACAGATACGCAGTATTTT. It translates to CASSPPGMATSTDTQYF.

This chain links TRBV11-2 with TRBJ1-4; unclear D gene. Germline values: CDR1 SGHAT, CDR2 FQNNGV. Trimming removed 0 bases at V and 3 bases at J, with 8 bases between. The CDR3 runs 15 residues. The CDR3 DNA reads as TGTGCCAGCAGCTTAGACCGGGGATCTAATGAAAAACTGTTTTTT. This encodes CASSLDRGSNEKLFF.

The rearrangement joins TRBV6-5 to TRBJ2-1; TRBD1 matches 10 bases. The CDR3 contains 15 residues. The germline gives CDR1 MNHEY, CDR2 SVGAGI. V lost 6 bases, J lost 4 bases, and 6 bases stayed unmatched. In nucleotides, the CDR3 is TGTGCCAGCAGAGGGGACAGGGGCCGATACAATGAGCAGTTCTTC. Translating it yields CASRGDRGRYNEQFF.

The chain carries TRBV6-5 and TRBJ1-1; D might be TRBD1 (5 bases). The CDR3 has 13 residues. Germline assignment: CDR1 MNHEY and CDR2 SVGAGI. With 5 bases removed from V and 3 bases from J, the gap between germline ends came to 10 bases. The CDR3 sequence is CASSRRVDTEAFF. CDR3 nucleotides: TGTGCCAGCAGTCGCAGGGTAGACACTGAAGCTTTCTTT.

The chain carries TRBV5-6 and TRBJ2-1; 7 bases map to TRBD1. The V segment lost 4 bases and the J segment 10 bases; nucleotides outside the gene matches: 8. The germline V gene encodes CDR1 SGHDT and CDR2 YYEEEE. The CDR3 loop spans 13 amino acids. This CDR3 reads CASSEMDRLEQFF. The CDR3 coding sequence is TGTGCCAGCAGCGAAATGGACAGGCTCGAGCAGTTCTTC.

This clone has a handful of counts. Other DNA sequences in the same sample also yield this CDR3. The chain is built from TRBV5-1 and TRBJ2-1, with 7 positions matching TRBD2. The V gene's germline CDR1 is SGHRS and CDR2 YFSETQ. The junction had 0 bases not matched to a gene; V was cut back by 0 bases and J by 0 bases. The CDR3 has 15 residues. Here the CDR3 reads CASSLGGGSYNEQFF. The CDR3 DNA reads TGCGCCAGCAGCTTGGGCGGGGGCTCCTACAATGAGCAGTTCTTC.

This chain connects TRBV13 to TRBJ2-1; 9 bases are shared with TRBD2. The CDR3 length is 17 residues. Trimming took 2 bases from V and 7 from J; bases not matched to a gene: 12. Germline CDR1 reads PRHDT; CDR2 reads FYEKMQ (reference sequence). In DNA form, the CDR3 reads TGTGCCAGCAGCTTACCCCGGTTTAGCGGGAGTGGAAATGAGCAGTTCTTC. This gives the protein CASSLPRFSGSGNEQFF.

The rearrangement joins TRBV7-8 to TRBJ2-2, with TRBD2 matching over 12 bases. Losses at the gene ends were 5 bases for V and 1 base for J; bases not matched to a gene: 5. The CDR3 covers 17 residues. Germline values: CDR1 SGHVS, CDR2 FQNEAQ. This CDR3 is CASSAGTSGWNTGELFF. DNA for the CDR3: TGTGCCAGCAGCGCCGGGACTAGCGGGTGGAACACCGGGGAGCTGTTTTTT.